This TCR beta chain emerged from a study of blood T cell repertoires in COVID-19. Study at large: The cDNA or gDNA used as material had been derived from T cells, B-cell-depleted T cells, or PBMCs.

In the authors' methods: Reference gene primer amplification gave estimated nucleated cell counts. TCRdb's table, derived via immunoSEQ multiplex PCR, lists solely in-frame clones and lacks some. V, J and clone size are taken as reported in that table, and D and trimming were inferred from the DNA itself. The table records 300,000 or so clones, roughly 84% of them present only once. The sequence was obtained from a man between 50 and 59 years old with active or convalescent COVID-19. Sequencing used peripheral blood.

The CDR3 loop is CASIFLVGTDTQYF. The CDR3, as DNA: TGTGCCAGCATATTCCTAGTTGGCACAGATACGCAGTATTTT. The gene calls are TRBV6-5 and TRBJ2-3; the D is unclear. Germline CDR1 reads MNHEY; CDR2 reads SVGAGI. This CDR3 has 14 residues. V was pared by 7 bases and J by 1 base, with 12 bases between.